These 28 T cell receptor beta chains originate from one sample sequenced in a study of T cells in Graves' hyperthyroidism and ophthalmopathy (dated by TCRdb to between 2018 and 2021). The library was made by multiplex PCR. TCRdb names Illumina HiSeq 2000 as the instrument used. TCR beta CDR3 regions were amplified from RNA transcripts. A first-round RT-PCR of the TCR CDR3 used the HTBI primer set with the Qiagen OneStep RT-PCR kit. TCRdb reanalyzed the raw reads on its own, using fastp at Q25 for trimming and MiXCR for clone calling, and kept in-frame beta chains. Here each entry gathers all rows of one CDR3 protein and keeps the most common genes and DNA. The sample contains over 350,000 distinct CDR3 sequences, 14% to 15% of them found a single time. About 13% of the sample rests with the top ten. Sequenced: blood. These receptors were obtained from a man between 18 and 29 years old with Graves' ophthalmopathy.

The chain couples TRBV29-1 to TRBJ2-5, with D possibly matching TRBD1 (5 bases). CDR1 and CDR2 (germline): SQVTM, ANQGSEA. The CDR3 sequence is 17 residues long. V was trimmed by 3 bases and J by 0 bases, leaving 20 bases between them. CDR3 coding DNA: TGCAGCGTTGACGGGCTAAGGGGTACCCGGTACCAAGAGACCCAGTACTTC. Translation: CSVDGLRGTRYQETQYF.

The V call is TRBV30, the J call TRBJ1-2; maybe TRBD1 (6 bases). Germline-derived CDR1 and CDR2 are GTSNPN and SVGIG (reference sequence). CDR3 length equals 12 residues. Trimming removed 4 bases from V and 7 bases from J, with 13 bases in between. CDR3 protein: CAWKGGGFGYTF. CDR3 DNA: TGTGCCTGGAAAGGAGGGGGTTTTGGCTACACCTTC.

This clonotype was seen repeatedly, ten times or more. Here the CDR3 reads CASSQEIQGKTQYF. CDR3 coding DNA: TGTGCCAGCAGCCAAGAAATCCAGGGAAAGACCCAGTACTTC. This chain joins TRBV4-2 and TRBJ2-5; D perhaps matches TRBD1 (5 bases). V was cut by 0 bases and J by 6 bases, with 11 bases left in between. Germline assignment: CDR1 LGHNA and CDR2 YNFKEQ. CDR3 length: 14 residues.

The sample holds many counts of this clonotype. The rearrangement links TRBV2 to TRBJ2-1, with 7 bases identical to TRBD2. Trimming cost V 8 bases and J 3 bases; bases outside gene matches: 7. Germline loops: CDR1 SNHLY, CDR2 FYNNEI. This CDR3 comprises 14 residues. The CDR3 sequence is CASGRLAIYNEQFF. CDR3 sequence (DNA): TGTGCCAGCGGAAGACTAGCAATCTACAATGAGCAGTTCTTC.

This chain's CDR3 is CASSLNWGGNEKLFF. The CDR3 DNA follows: TGCGCCAGCAGCTTGAATTGGGGGGGCAATGAAAAACTGTTTTTT. This chain connects TRBV5-1 to TRBJ1-4; D may be TRBD1 (6 bases). Between the trimmed V and J ends, which lost 1 base and 5 bases, there was a span of 12 bases. Germline loops: CDR1 SGHRS, CDR2 YFSETQ. The CDR3 loop spans 15 amino acids.

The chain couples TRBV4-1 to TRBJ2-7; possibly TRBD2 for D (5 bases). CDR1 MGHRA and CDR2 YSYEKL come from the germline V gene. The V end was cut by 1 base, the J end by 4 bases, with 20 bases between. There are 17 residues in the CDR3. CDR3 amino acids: CASSQALLTGNSYEQYF. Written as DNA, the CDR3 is TGCGCCAGCAGCCAAGCCCTACTGACCGGGAATTCATACGAGCAGTACTTC.

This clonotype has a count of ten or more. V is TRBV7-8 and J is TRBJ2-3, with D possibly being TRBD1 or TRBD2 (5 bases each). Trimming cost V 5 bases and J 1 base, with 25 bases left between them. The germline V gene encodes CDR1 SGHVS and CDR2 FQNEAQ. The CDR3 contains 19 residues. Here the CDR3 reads CASSPLGALVASRTDTQYF. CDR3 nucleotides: TGTGCCAGCAGCCCACTCGGGGCCTTAGTCGCCAGCCGCACAGATACGCAGTATTTT.

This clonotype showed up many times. The chain's CDR3 is CASSERVPGQLPGGYTF. CDR3 nucleotide sequence: TGTGCCAGCAGTGAAAGGGTGCCGGGACAACTCCCTGGCGGCTACACCTTC. The V gene is TRBV6-1, the J gene TRBJ1-2; the D gene is possibly TRBD1 (6 bases). Germline V lookup: CDR1 MNHNS, CDR2 SASEGT. The CDR3 extends over 17 amino acids. The V end was cut by 2 bases, the J end by 8 bases, with 24 bases between.

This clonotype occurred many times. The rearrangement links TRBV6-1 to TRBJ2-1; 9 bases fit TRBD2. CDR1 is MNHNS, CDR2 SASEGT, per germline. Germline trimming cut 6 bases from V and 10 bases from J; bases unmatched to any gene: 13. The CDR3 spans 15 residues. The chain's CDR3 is CASRAGTSKSREQFF. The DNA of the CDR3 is TGTGCCAGCAGAGCCGGGACTAGCAAATCTCGGGAGCAGTTCTTC.

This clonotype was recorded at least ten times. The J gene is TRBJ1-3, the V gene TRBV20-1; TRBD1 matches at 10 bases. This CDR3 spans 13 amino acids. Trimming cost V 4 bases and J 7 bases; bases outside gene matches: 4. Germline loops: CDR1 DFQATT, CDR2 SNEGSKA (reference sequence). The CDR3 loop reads CSATPGQGNTIYF. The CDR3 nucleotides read TGCAGTGCTACCCCGGGACAGGGGAACACCATATATTTT.

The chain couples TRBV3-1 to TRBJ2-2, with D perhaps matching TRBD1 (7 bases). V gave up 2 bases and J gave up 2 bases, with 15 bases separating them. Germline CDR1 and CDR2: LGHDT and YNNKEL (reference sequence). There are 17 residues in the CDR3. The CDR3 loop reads CASSQTAGTVNTGELFF. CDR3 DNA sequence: TGTGCCAGCAGCCAAACGGCGGGGACAGTAAACACCGGGGAGCTGTTTTTT.

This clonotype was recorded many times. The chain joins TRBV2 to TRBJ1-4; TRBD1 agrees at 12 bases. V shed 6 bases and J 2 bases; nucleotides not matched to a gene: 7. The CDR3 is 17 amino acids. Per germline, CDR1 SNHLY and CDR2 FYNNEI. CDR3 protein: CASSDPGQGATNEKLFF. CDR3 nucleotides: TGTGCCAGCAGCGATCCGGGACAGGGGGCTACTAATGAAAAACTGTTTTTT.

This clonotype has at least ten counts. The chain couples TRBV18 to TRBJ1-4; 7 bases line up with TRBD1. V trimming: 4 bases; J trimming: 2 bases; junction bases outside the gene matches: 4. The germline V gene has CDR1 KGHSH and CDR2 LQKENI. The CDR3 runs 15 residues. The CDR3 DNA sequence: TGTGCCAGCTCACAACTACAGGGGACTAATGAAAAACTGTTTTTT. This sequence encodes CASSQLQGTNEKLFF.

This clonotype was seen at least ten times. CDR3 nucleotide sequence: TGTGCCAGCAGCTTAGGTCGGGGAGGGAGCACCGGGGAGCTGTTTTTT. Encoded protein: CASSLGRGGSTGELFF. V gene TRBV11-3 combines with J gene TRBJ2-2; 7 bases map to TRBD2. V dropped 1 base and J dropped 4; count of bases not matched to a gene: 6. This CDR3 has 16 amino acids. CDR1 is SGHNT and CDR2 is YENEEA in the germline V gene.

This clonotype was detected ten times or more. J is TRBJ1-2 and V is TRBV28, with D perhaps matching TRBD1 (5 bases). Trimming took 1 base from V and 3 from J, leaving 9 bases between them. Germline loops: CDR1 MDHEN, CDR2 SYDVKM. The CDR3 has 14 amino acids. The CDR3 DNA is TGTGCCAGCAGTTTATCGGGGGTAGACTATGGCTACACCTTC. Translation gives CASSLSGVDYGYTF.

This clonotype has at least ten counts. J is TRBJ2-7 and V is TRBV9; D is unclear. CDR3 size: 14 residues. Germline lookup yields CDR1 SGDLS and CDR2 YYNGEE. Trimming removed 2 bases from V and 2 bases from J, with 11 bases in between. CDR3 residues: CASSVGSSAYEQYF. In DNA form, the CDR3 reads TGTGCCAGCAGCGTTGGTTCCAGTGCCTACGAGCAGTACTTC.

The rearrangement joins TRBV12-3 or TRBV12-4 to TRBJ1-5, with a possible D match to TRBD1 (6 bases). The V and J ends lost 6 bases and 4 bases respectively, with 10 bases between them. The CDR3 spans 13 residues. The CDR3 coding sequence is TGTGCCAGCAGGGCAACAGGGAATCAGCCCCAGCATTTT. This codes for CASRATGNQPQHF.

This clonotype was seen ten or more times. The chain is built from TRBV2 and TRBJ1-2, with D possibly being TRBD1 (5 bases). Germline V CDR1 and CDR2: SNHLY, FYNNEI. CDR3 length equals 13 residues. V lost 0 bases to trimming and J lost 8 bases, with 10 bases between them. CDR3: CASSEALGGGYTF. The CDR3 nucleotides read TGTGCCAGCAGTGAAGCGCTTGGGGGGGGCTACACCTTC.

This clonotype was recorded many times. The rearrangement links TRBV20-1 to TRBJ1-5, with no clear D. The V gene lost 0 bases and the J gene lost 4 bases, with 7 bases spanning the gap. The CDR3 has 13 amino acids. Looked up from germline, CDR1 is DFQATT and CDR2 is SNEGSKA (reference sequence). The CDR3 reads CSARDKGNQPQHF. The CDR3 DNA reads TGCAGTGCTAGAGATAAGGGAAATCAGCCCCAGCATTTT.

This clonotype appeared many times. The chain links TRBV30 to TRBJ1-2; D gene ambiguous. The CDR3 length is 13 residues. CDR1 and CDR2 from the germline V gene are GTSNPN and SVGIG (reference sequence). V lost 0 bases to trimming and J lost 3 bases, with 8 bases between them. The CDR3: CAWSVRQYYGYTF. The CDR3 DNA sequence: TGTGCCTGGAGTGTTCGTCAGTACTATGGCTACACCTTC.

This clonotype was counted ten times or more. The CDR3, as DNA: TGTGCCAGCAGCCTACTAGGGGCAGACCAAGAGACCCAGTACTTC. Translation: CASSLLGADQETQYF. J is TRBJ2-5 and V is TRBV7-9, with D possibly called TRBD1 or TRBD2 (5 bases each). This CDR3 spans 15 amino acids. Germline CDR1 SEHNR, CDR2 FQNEAQ (reference sequence). V was trimmed by 5 bases and J by 0 bases, leaving 13 bases between them.

The CDR3: CASSQVRTSERETQYF. As DNA, the CDR3 is TGTGCCAGCAGCCAAGTTAGGACTAGTGAAAGGGAGACCCAGTACTTC. V and J are TRBV4-2 and TRBJ2-5; 7 nucleotides line up with TRBD2. The trim removed 1 base at V and 5 bases at J, leaving 10 bases unmatched. The germline gives CDR1 LGHNA, CDR2 YNFKEQ. The CDR3 covers 16 residues.

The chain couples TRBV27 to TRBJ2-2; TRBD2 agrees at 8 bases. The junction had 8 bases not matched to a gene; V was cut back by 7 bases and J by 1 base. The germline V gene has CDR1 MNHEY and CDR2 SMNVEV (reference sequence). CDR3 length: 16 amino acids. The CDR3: CASTGLASQNTGELFF. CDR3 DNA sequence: TGTGCCAGCACCGGACTAGCCTCACAGAACACCGGGGAGCTGTTTTTT.

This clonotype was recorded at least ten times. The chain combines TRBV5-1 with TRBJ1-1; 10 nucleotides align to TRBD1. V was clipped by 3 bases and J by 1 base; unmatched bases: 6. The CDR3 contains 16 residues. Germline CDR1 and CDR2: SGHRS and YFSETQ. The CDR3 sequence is CASSWGQGRANTEAFF. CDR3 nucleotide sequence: TGCGCCAGCAGCTGGGGACAGGGGCGGGCGAACACTGAAGCTTTCTTT.

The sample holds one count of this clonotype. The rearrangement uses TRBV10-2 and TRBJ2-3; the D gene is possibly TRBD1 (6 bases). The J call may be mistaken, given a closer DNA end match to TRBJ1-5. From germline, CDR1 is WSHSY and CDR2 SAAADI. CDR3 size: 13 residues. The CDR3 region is CASRGGYQDTQHF. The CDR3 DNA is TGCGCCAGCAGAGGGGGGTATCAAGATACGCAGCATTTT.

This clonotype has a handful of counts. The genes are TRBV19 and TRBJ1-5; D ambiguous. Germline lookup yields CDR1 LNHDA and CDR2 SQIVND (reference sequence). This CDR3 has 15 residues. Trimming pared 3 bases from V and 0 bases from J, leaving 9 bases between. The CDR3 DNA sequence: TGTGCCAGTAGTATTTTCGGGGATAGCAATCAGCCCCAGCATTTT. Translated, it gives CASSIFGDSNQPQHF.

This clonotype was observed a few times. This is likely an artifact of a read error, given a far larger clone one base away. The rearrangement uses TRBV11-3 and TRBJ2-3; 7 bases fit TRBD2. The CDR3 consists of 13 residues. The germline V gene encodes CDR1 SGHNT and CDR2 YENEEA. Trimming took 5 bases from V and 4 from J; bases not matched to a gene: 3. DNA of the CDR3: TGTGCCAGCAGCCCAGCGGGACCAGATACGCAGTATTTT. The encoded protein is CASSPAGPDTQYF.

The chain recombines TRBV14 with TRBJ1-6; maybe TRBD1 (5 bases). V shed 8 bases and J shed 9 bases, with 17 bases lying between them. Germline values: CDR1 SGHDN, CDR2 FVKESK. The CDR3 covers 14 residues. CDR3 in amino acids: CASRESVGGSPLHF. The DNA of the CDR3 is TGTGCCAGCCGGGAATCTGTTGGGGGTTCACCCCTCCACTTT.